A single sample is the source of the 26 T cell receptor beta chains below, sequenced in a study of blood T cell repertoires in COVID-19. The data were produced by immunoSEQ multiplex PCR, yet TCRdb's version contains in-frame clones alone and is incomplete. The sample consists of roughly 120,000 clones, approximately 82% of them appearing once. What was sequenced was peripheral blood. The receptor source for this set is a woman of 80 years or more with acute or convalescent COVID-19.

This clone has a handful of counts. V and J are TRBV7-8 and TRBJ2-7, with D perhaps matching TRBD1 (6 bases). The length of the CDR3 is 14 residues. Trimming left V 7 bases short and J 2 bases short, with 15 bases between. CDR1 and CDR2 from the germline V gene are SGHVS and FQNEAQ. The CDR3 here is CASTSQGGTYEQYF. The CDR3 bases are TGTGCCAGCACCTCACAGGGTGGAACCTACGAGCAGTACTTC.

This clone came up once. In DNA form, the CDR3 reads TGCAGCACCTCCGGGACAACTAGCACAGATACGCAGTATTTT. It translates to CSTSGTTSTDTQYF. V and J are TRBV29-1 and TRBJ2-3; D perhaps matches TRBD1 (6 bases). Germline-derived CDR1 and CDR2 are SQVTM and ANQGSEA. The CDR3 consists of 14 residues. The V end was cut by 8 bases, the J end by 0 bases, with 15 bases between.

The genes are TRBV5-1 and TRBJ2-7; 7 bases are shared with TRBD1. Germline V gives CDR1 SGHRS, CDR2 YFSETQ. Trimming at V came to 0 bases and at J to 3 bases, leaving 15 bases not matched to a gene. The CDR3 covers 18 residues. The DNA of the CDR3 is TGCGCCAGCAGCTTGGAACCCTTCCGTCGGGACAGCCACTACGAGCAGTACTTC. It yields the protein CASSLEPFRRDSHYEQYF.

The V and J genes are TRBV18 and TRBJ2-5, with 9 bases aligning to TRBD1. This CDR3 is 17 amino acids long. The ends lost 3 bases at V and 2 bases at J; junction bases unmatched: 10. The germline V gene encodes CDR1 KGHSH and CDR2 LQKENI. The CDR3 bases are TGTGCCAGCTCACCTCCCTCGACCGGGACAGGGCAAGAGACCCAGTACTTC. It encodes CASSPPSTGTGQETQYF.

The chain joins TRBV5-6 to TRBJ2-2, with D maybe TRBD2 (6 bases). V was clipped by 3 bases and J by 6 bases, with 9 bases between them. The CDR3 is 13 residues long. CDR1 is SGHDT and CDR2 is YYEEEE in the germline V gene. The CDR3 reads CASSWWEAGELFF. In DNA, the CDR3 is TGTGCCAGCAGCTGGTGGGAGGCCGGGGAGCTGTTTTTT.

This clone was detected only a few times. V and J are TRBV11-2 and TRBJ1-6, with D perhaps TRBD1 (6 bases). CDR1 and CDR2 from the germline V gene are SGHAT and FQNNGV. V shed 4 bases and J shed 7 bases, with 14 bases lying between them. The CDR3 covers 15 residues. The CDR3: CASSSTGGPNSPLHF. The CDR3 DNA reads TGTGCCAGCAGCTCCACGGGGGGCCCAAATTCACCCCTCCACTTT.

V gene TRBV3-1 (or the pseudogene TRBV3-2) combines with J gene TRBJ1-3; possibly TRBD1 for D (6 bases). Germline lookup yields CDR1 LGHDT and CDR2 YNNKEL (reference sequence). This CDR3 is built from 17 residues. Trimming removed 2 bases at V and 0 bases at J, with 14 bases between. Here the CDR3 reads CASSQHATGNSGNTIYF. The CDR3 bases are TGTGCCAGCAGCCAACACGCTACAGGGAACTCTGGAAACACCATATATTTT.

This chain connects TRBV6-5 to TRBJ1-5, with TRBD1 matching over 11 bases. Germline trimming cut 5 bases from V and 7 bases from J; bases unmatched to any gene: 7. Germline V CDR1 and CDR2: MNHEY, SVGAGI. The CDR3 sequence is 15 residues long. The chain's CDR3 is CASSTGTGGLQPQHF. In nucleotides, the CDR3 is TGTGCCAGCAGTACCGGGACAGGGGGTTTGCAGCCCCAGCATTTT.

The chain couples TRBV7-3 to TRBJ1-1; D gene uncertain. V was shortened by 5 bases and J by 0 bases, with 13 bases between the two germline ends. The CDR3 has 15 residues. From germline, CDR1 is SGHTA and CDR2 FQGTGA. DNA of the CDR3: TGTGCCAGCAGCCCCATGAGTGACATGAACACTGAAGCTTTCTTT. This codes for CASSPMSDMNTEAFF.

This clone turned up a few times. The CDR3 nucleotides are TGTGCCAGCAGTTACTCCAGGACAGGGGGCGTCACCGGGGAGCTGTTTTTT. Translated: CASSYSRTGGVTGELFF. This rearrangement joins TRBV6-2 or TRBV6-3 to TRBJ2-2; TRBD1 matches 11 bases. The CDR3 totals 17 residues. Looked up from germline, CDR1 is MNHEY and CDR2 is SVGEGT. V lost 0 bases and J lost 4; bases outside the gene matches: 4.

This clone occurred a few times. CDR3 in amino acids: CASSLGRINEKLFF. CDR3 DNA sequence: TGTGCCAGCAGCTTAGGGCGGATTAATGAAAAACTGTTTTTT. The rearrangement joins TRBV7-9 to TRBJ1-4; D unclear. Trimming pared 1 base from V and 4 bases from J, leaving 7 bases between. Germline V gene data show CDR1 as SEHNR and CDR2 as FQNEAQ (reference sequence). The CDR3 has 14 amino acids. The full variable domain, its missing parts supplied by reference TRBV7-9 and TRBJ1-4, is DTGVSQNPRHKITKRGQNVTFRCDPISEHNRLYWYRQTLGQGPEFLTYFQNEAQLEKSRLLSDRFSAERPKGSFSTLEIQRTEQGDSAMYLCASSLGRINEKLFFGSGTQLSVL.

The CDR3 bases are TGCAGCGTTGCGACGGGAGAGACCCAGTACTTC. Protein: CSVATGETQYF. This rearrangement joins TRBV29-1 to TRBJ2-5; D uncertain. Deletions cut 4 bases from V and 4 bases from J, with 7 bases between. This CDR3 is 11 amino acids long. CDR1 is SQVTM, CDR2 ANQGSEA, per germline.

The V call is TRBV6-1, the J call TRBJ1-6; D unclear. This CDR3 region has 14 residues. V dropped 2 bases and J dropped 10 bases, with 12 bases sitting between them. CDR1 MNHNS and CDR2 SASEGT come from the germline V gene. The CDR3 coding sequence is TGTGCCAGCAGTGAATCGGGGATAGGCTCACCCCTCCACTTT. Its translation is CASSESGIGSPLHF.

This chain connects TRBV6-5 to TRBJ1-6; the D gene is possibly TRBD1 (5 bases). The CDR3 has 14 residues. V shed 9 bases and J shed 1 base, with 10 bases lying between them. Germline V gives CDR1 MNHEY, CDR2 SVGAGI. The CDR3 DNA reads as TGTGCCAGTTGGGGGGGATCCTATAATTCACCCCTCCACTTT. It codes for CASWGGSYNSPLHF.

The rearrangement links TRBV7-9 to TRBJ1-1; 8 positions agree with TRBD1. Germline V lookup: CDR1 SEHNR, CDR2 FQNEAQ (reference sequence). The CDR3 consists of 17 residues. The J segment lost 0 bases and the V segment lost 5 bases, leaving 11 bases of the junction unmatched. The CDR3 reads CASSRTTGGIMNTEAFF. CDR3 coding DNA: TGTGCCAGCAGCCGAACCACAGGGGGTATAATGAACACTGAAGCTTTCTTT.

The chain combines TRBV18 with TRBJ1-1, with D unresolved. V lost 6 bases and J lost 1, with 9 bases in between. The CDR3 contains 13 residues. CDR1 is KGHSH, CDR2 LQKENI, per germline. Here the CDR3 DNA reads TGTGCCAGCTCCTTCGGAGGGAACACTGAAGCTTTCTTT. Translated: CASSFGGNTEAFF.

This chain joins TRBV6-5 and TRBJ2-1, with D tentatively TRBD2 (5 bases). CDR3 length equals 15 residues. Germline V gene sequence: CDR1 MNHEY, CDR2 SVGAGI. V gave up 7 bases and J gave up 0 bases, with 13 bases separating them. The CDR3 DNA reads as TGTGCCAGCACTCCCGACTATGGCTCCTACAATGAGCAGTTCTTC. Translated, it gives CASTPDYGSYNEQFF.

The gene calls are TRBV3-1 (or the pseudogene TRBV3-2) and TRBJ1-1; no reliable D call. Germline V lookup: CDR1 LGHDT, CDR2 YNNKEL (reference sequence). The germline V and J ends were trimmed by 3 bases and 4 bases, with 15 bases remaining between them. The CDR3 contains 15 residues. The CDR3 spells CASSHSTVRGTEAFF. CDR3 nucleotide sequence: TGTGCCAGCAGCCATTCGACCGTCCGGGGCACTGAAGCTTTCTTT.

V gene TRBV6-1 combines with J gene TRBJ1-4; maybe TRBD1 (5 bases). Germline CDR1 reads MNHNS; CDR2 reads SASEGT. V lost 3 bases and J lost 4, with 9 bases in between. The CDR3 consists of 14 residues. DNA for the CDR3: TGTGCCAGCAGTGACCCGGGGGTTAATGAAAAACTGTTTTTT. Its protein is CASSDPGVNEKLFF.

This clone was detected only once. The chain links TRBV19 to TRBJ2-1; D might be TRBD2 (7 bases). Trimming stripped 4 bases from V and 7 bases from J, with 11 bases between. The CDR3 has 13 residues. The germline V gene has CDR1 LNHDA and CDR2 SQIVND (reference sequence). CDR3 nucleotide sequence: TGTGCCAGTAGTAGGGGAGGGGGGAATGAGCAGTTCTTC. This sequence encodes CASSRGGGNEQFF.

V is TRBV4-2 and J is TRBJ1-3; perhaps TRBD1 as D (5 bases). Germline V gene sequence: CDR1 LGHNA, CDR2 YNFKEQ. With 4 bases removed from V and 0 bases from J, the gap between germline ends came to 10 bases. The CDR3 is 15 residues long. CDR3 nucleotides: TGTGCCAGCAGCCCTACAGGATTCTCTGGAAACACCATATATTTT. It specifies CASSPTGFSGNTIYF.

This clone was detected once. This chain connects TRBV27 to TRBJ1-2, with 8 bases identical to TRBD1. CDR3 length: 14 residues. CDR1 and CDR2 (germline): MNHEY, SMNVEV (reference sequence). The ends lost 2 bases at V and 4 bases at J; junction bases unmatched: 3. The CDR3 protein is CASSLGTGGYGYTF. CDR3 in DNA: TGTGCCAGCAGTTTAGGTACAGGGGGCTATGGCTACACCTTC.

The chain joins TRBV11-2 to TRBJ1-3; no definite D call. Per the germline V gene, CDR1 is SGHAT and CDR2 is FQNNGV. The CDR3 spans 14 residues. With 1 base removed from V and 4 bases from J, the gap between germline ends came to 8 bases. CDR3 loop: CASSLGSGGNTIYF. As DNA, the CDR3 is TGTGCCAGCAGCTTAGGGTCTGGCGGAAACACCATATATTTT.

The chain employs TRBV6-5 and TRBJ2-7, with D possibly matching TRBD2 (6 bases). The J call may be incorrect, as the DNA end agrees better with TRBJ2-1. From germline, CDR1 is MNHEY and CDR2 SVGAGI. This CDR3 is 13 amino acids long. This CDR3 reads CASSPGTFTGQFF. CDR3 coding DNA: TGTGCCAGCAGCCCCGGGACTTTTACGGGGCAGTTCTTC.

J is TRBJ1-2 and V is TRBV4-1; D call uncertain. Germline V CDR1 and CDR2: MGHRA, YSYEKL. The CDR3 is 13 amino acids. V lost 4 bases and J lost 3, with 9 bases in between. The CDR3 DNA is TGCGCCAGCAGCCGAGGTTGGGACTATGGCTACACCTTC. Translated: CASSRGWDYGYTF.

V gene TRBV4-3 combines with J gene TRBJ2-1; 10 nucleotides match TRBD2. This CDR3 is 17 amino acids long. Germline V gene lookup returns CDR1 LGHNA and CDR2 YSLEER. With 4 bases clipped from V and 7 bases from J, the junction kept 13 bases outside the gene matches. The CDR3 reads CASSPVVLAGATNEQFF. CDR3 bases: TGCGCCAGCAGCCCGGTCGTGCTAGCGGGAGCGACGAATGAGCAGTTCTTC.